The present entry profiles one T cell receptor beta chain with its context. The sample originates from a study of blood T cell repertoires in COVID-19. Here immunoSEQ multiplex PCR was the method, and the copy in TCRdb shows in-frame clones only, minus some. The sample lists approximately 390,000 clones, 70% to 90% occurring once. Sequenced material: peripheral blood. The clonotype was recovered from a woman aged 55-69 years with COVID-19, enrolled during active disease.

Here the CDR3 DNA reads TGTGCCAGCAGTTTTACAACAGATACGCAGTATTTT. Its protein is CASSFTTDTQYF. The chain links TRBV2 to TRBJ2-3; no clear D gene. The germline CDR1 and CDR2 sequences are SNHLY and FYNNEI. The V and J ends lost 5 bases and 3 bases respectively, with 6 bases between them. The CDR3 totals 12 residues.